A single sample gave rise to the 30 T cell receptor beta chains below, sequenced in a study of CD8 T cells in Susac syndrome (dated by TCRdb to 2018 to 2020). Library construction relied on the immunoSEQ multiplex PCR assay. RNA was extracted with the RNeasy kit and 0.5 to 1 ug was reverse transcribed using random hexamers. Using fastp at Q25 and MiXCR, TCRdb reprocessed the public reads and kept productive beta chains. Rows merge per CDR3 protein into single entries with the most common DNA and genes. This sample has over 150,000 distinct CDR3 sequences in its table, and just under 95% of those were observed once. The top ten hold 0.099% of the sample. The source material was CD4+ T cells from PBMCs. Source of these receptors: a human donor with Susac syndrome.

The V call is TRBV15, the J call TRBJ2-5; 14 bases match TRBD2. The CDR3 runs 16 residues. Germline V gene lookup returns CDR1 LNHNV and CDR2 YYDKDF (reference sequence). V lost 3 bases to trimming and J lost 2 bases; unmatched junction nucleotides: 2. The CDR3 DNA reads as TGTGCCACCAGCAGCGGACTAGCGGGGGGACAAGAGACCCAGTACTTC. Its translation: CATSSGLAGGQETQYF.

The V and J genes are TRBV18 and TRBJ1-1, with a possible D match to TRBD1 (5 bases). The CDR3 length is 14 residues. Germline V gives CDR1 KGHSH, CDR2 LQKENI. Trimming cost V 4 bases and J 0 bases, with 9 bases left between them. CDR3 region: CASSRQDMNTEAFF. The CDR3 DNA follows: TGTGCCAGCTCACGTCAGGACATGAACACTGAAGCTTTCTTT.

The chain uses TRBV29-1 and TRBJ2-1, with TRBD2 matching 12 bases. Germline V gene lookup returns CDR1 SQVTM and CDR2 ANQGSEA. Losses at the gene ends were 3 bases for V and 8 bases for J; bases not matched to a gene: 11. This CDR3 has 16 residues. CDR3 bases: TGCAGCGTTGAGTCGACACTAGCGGGAGGTACCGATGAGCAGTTCTTC. This codes for CSVESTLAGGTDEQFF.

The chain recombines TRBV7-9 with TRBJ2-3; 16 positions match TRBD2. CDR3 length: 19 residues. Germline assignment: CDR1 SEHNR and CDR2 FQNEAQ (reference sequence). V gave up 5 bases and J gave up 6 bases; unmatched junction bases: 14. CDR3 sequence reads: CASSPGTSGGASPQDTQYF. The CDR3, as DNA: TGTGCCAGCAGCCCGGGGACTAGCGGGGGGGCCTCCCCCCAGGATACGCAGTATTTT.

The V call is TRBV4-2, the J call TRBJ2-7; 8 bases match TRBD1. CDR3 length: 17 amino acids. V lost 0 bases and J lost 2; bases outside the gene matches: 9. The germline gives CDR1 LGHNA, CDR2 YNFKEQ. DNA for the CDR3: TGTGCCAGCAGCCAAGACCTACCGGGACAGGCAACCTACGAGCAGTACTTC. It translates to CASSQDLPGQATYEQYF.

CDR3 in amino acids: CSAWTGSGNQPQHF. CDR3 bases: TGCAGCGCCTGGACAGGGAGTGGCAATCAGCCCCAGCATTTT. V gene TRBV29-1 combines with J gene TRBJ1-5; 8 nucleotides align to TRBD1. Trimming cost V 7 bases and J 2 bases; bases outside gene matches: 7. CDR3 length: 14 residues. Germline V gene data show CDR1 as SQVTM and CDR2 as ANQGSEA.

The rearrangement joins TRBV5-1 to TRBJ1-1, with D possibly TRBD1 on 5 matching bases. Trimming stripped 4 bases from V and 5 bases from J, with 9 bases between. The length of the CDR3 is 12 residues. Per the germline V gene, CDR1 is SGHRS and CDR2 is YFSETQ. The CDR3 DNA follows: TGCGCCAGCAGCATCCAGGGTACTGAAGCTTTCTTT. Its translation: CASSIQGTEAFF.

The chain combines TRBV20-1 with TRBJ2-5, with 10 bases fitting TRBD2. The CDR3 covers 14 residues. Germline V gives CDR1 DFQATT, CDR2 SNEGSKA (reference sequence). With 6 bases clipped from V and 5 bases from J, the junction kept 9 bases outside the gene matches. The CDR3: CSAPGLAFRETQYF. The CDR3 nucleotides read TGCAGTGCCCCGGGACTAGCGTTTCGGGAGACCCAGTACTTC.

CDR3 residues: CASKTSGNTIYF. The CDR3 nucleotides are TGTGCCAGCAAAACCTCTGGAAACACCATATATTTT. V is TRBV28 and J is TRBJ1-3, with unresolved D. V shed 7 bases and J shed 0 bases, with 4 bases lying between them. The CDR3 is 12 residues long. Germline V CDR1 and CDR2: MDHEN, SYDVKM.

The chain couples TRBV10-3 to TRBJ2-7; no reliable D call. Trimming removed 2 bases from V and 2 bases from J, with 4 bases in between. Per germline, CDR1 ENHRY and CDR2 SYGVKD. There are 12 residues in the CDR3. The DNA for the CDR3 is TGTGCCATCAGTGAGCTTACCTACGAGCAGTACTTC. It specifies CAISELTYEQYF.

The chain uses TRBV29-1 and TRBJ1-1, with TRBD1 matching 8 bases. V gave up 6 bases and J gave up 4 bases; unmatched junction bases: 7. Looked up from germline, CDR1 is SQVTM and CDR2 is ANQGSEA. This CDR3 comprises 13 residues. This CDR3 reads CSVSWTGSTEAFF. In DNA form, the CDR3 reads TGCAGCGTCTCCTGGACAGGGAGCACTGAAGCTTTCTTT.

The chain recombines TRBV12-3 or TRBV12-4 with TRBJ2-1; 7 positions match TRBD2. This CDR3 contains 15 residues. V gave up 1 base and J gave up 4 bases; unmatched junction bases: 4. The CDR3 here is CASSLGGGPYNEQFF. CDR3 sequence (DNA): TGTGCCAGCAGTTTAGGGGGAGGGCCGTACAATGAGCAGTTCTTC.

V is TRBV6-2 or TRBV6-3 and J is TRBJ1-5; TRBD1 matches 7 bases. This CDR3 has 14 residues. CDR1 MNHEY and CDR2 SVGEGT come from the germline V gene. V dropped 6 bases and J dropped 7; count of bases not matched to a gene: 9. Here the CDR3 reads CASRWDSLGQPQHF. The CDR3 DNA sequence: TGTGCCAGCAGATGGGACAGTTTGGGGCAGCCCCAGCATTTT.

This rearrangement joins TRBV29-1 to TRBJ1-2; D not certain. The germline V and J ends were trimmed by 7 bases and 6 bases, with 3 bases remaining between them. The germline V gene encodes CDR1 SQVTM and CDR2 ANQGSEA. CDR3 length: 8 residues. The CDR3 loop reads CSADGYTF. CDR3 coding DNA: TGCAGCGCCGATGGCTACACCTTC.

The V and J genes are TRBV29-1 and TRBJ2-2; TRBD2 agrees at 16 bases. Trimming at V came to 6 bases and at J to 4 bases, leaving 2 bases not matched to a gene. CDR3 length: 15 residues. Germline V CDR1 and CDR2: SQVTM, ANQGSEA. The CDR3: CSVGLAGGGTGELFF. The CDR3 DNA sequence: TGCAGCGTGGGACTAGCGGGAGGGGGCACCGGGGAGCTGTTTTTT.

V gene TRBV7-9 combines with J gene TRBJ1-5, with 12 bases identical to TRBD1. Germline V gene lookup returns CDR1 SEHNR and CDR2 FQNEAQ (reference sequence). This CDR3 has 16 residues. V was pared by 1 base and J by 5 bases, with 3 bases of the junction left unmatched. The DNA of the CDR3 is TGTGCCAGCAGCTTAGGTGGGACAGGGGGCGATCAGCCCCAGCATTTT. This encodes CASSLGGTGGDQPQHF. Based on the CDR3 plus reference TRBV7-9 and TRBJ1-5, the full variable domain is DTGVSQNPRHKITKRGQNVTFRCDPISEHNRLYWYRQTLGQGPEFLTYFQNEAQLEKSRLLSDRFSAERPKGSFSTLEIQRTEQGDSAMYLCASSLGGTGGDQPQHFGDGTRLSIL.

In its sample, this clonotype was seen a few times. V and J are TRBV30 and TRBJ1-5; D is unresolved. V gave up 2 bases and J gave up 4 bases, with 6 bases separating them. The CDR3 is 12 amino acids. Germline values: CDR1 GTSNPN, CDR2 SVGIG (reference sequence). The CDR3 region has the DNA TGTGCCTGGAGTACACCAAATCAGCCCCAGCATTTT. Translation: CAWSTPNQPQHF.

The V gene is TRBV4-2, the J gene TRBJ1-5; the match to TRBD1 covers 9 bases. This CDR3 spans 15 amino acids. V was pared by 8 bases and J by 4 bases, with 9 bases of the junction left unmatched. CDR1 and CDR2 from the germline V gene are LGHNA and YNFKEQ. CDR3 bases: TGTGCCAGCCAATTAGACAGGGGGAATAATCAGCCCCAGCATTTT. Its translation is CASQLDRGNNQPQHF.

The chain carries TRBV3-1 and TRBJ2-5; 11 positions match TRBD2. This CDR3 comprises 14 residues. Trimming at V came to 11 bases and at J to 4 bases, leaving 9 bases not matched to a gene. The germline V gene has CDR1 LGHDT and CDR2 YNNKEL (reference sequence). The CDR3 loop reads CAARGLAGGETQYF. CDR3 nucleotides: TGTGCCGCTAGGGGGCTAGCGGGAGGAGAGACCCAGTACTTC.

The CDR3: CASSLRGGMVSYEQYF. The CDR3, as DNA: TGTGCCAGCAGCTTAAGGGGAGGGATGGTCTCCTACGAGCAGTACTTC. The rearrangement links TRBV7-9 to TRBJ2-7; 7 nucleotides match TRBD2. The trim removed 2 bases at V and 0 bases at J, leaving 7 bases unmatched. Germline lookup yields CDR1 SEHNR and CDR2 FQNEAQ (reference sequence). The CDR3 sequence is 16 residues long.

V is TRBV11-2 and J is TRBJ2-7; 8 bases line up with TRBD2. Germline V gene lookup returns CDR1 SGHAT and CDR2 FQNNGV. With 1 base clipped from V and 1 base from J, the junction kept 3 bases outside the gene matches. This CDR3 has 15 amino acids. The DNA for the CDR3 is TGTGCCAGCAGCTTAGTTGGCGGGAGGTCCTACGAGCAGTACTTC. Its protein product is CASSLVGGRSYEQYF.

The rearrangement links TRBV7-2 to TRBJ2-5; TRBD2 matches at 9 bases. Trimming removed 0 bases from V and 1 base from J; junction bases left unmatched: 3. In germline, CDR1 is SGHTA, CDR2 FQGNSA. The CDR3 loop spans 16 amino acids. The CDR3 spells CASSLASTSGQETQYF. The CDR3 DNA reads TGTGCCAGCAGCTTAGCATCGACTAGCGGCCAAGAGACCCAGTACTTC.

V usage is TRBV29-1 and J usage is TRBJ2-1, with 8 nucleotides matching TRBD2. Germline assignment: CDR1 SQVTM and CDR2 ANQGSEA. J gave up 10 bases and V 4 bases, and 3 bases lay outside the gene matches. The CDR3 loop spans 11 amino acids. The CDR3 sequence: CSVAGRDEQFF. In nucleotides, the CDR3 is TGCAGCGTTGCCGGGAGGGACGAGCAGTTCTTC.

This chain joins TRBV30 and TRBJ2-7; a weak D match, TRBD1 (5 bases). The CDR3 is 13 amino acids. CDR1 and CDR2 (germline): GTSNPN, SVGIG (reference sequence). Trimming took 4 bases from V and 6 from J, leaving 16 bases between them. The CDR3 region has the DNA TGTGCCTGGACCATAGCAGGGATCCGCGAGCAGTACTTC. This codes for CAWTIAGIREQYF.

This clonotype was counted once. The genes are TRBV28 and TRBJ1-1, with 7 bases matching TRBD1. V dropped 5 bases and J dropped 3; count of bases not matched to a gene: 9. There are 15 residues in the CDR3. Germline CDR1 reads MDHEN; CDR2 reads SYDVKM. CDR3 residues: CASSPPGTEYTEAFF. The DNA for the CDR3 is TGTGCCAGCAGTCCACCCGGGACAGAATACACTGAAGCTTTCTTT.

This sequence joins TRBV6-5 and TRBJ2-5; 13 nucleotides match TRBD2. The CDR3 sequence is 17 residues long. The J segment lost 4 bases and the V segment lost 0 bases, leaving 5 bases of the junction unmatched. Per germline, CDR1 MNHEY and CDR2 SVGAGI. The CDR3 DNA reads as TGTGCCAGCAGTTACTCTACTAGCGGGGGGGTGAGAGAGACCCAGTACTTC. It is translated as CASSYSTSGGVRETQYF.

The chain links TRBV5-1 to TRBJ2-7; TRBD2 is a possible D gene (6 bases). The V gene lost 0 bases and the J gene lost 3 bases, with 13 bases spanning the gap. Germline CDR1 and CDR2: SGHRS and YFSETQ. This CDR3 has 15 amino acids. CDR3 nucleotide sequence: TGCGCCAGCAGCTTGGGGGCTAGCGAGCTCTACGAGCAGTACTTC. It is translated as CASSLGASELYEQYF. Combining the CDR3 with reference TRBV5-1 and TRBJ2-7 gives the whole variable domain KAGVTQTPRYLIKTRGQQVTLSCSPISGHRSVSWYQQTPGQGLQFLFEYFSETQRNKGNFPGRFSGRQFSNSRSEMNVSTLELGDSALYLCASSLGASELYEQYFGPGTRLTVT.

The chain joins TRBV11-2 to TRBJ1-2, with 9 positions matching TRBD1. CDR3 length: 16 amino acids. Per germline, CDR1 SGHAT and CDR2 FQNNGV. Germline trimming cut 1 base from V and 8 bases from J; bases unmatched to any gene: 11. CDR3 DNA: TGTGCCAGCAGCTTAGCGCCGGGACAGGGAGAACGAGGCTACACCTTC. Translated: CASSLAPGQGERGYTF.

Only a few counts were recorded for this clonotype. The chain links TRBV30 to TRBJ1-2; D gene uncertain. Germline CDR1 reads GTSNPN; CDR2 reads SVGIG (reference sequence). This CDR3 is 12 amino acids long. Trimming removed 0 bases at V and 6 bases at J, with 8 bases between. The CDR3 sequence: CAWSVLFDGYTF. The DNA for the CDR3 is TGTGCCTGGAGTGTACTTTTCGATGGCTACACCTTC.

This clonotype was observed once. The chain combines TRBV2 with TRBJ2-4; D may be TRBD1 or TRBD2 (5 bases each). V dropped 4 bases and J dropped 0 bases, with 10 bases sitting between them. The CDR3 has 15 residues. Germline loops: CDR1 SNHLY, CDR2 FYNNEI. The CDR3 is CASSVEGPAKNIQYF. The CDR3 nucleotides read TGTGCCAGCAGTGTCGAGGGGCCAGCCAAAAACATTCAGTACTTC.